This T cell receptor (beta chain) is from a study of blood T cell repertoires in COVID-19. Data came from immunoSEQ multiplex PCR; TCRdb stores just in-frame clones and leaves some out. The sample holds fewer than 200,000 clones, 88% seen once. This CDR3 comprises 16 residues. The germline CDR1 and CDR2 sequences are SGDLS and YYNGEE. Deletions cut 0 bases from V and 0 bases from J, with 9 bases between. This chain links TRBV9 with TRBJ2-2; D remains ambiguous. Sequences were obtained from peripheral blood. The source is a man in his fifties or sixties with acute or convalescent COVID-19. The CDR3 reads CASSVELYSNTGELFF. Here the CDR3 DNA reads TGTGCCAGCAGCGTAGAGCTATACTCGAACACCGGGGAGCTGTTTTTT.